This T cell receptor (beta chain) was obtained from a study of somatic mutations in cytotoxic T cells in rheumatoid arthritis. Study-wide context: After diagnosis, patient blood (nearly 31 ml EDTA) was drawn right away, before any treatment was given.

On this clone: What it binds is unknown.

The table came from immunoSEQ multiplex PCR; TCRdb's copy has only in-frame clones and leaves some out. The repertoire holds approximately 16,000 clones, with 75% to 80% as singletons. Study-wide points: Rheumatoid arthritis patients showed CD8+ clonality increasing with age, unlike healthy controls.

The TCR sequence derives from an adult with rheumatoid arthritis. Sample: CD8+ T cells sorted from blood.

The CDR3, as DNA: TGTGCCAGCAGGGATTTGGGAGAGACCCAGTACTTC. Amino acids: CASRDLGETQYF. The chain carries TRBV27 and TRBJ2-5; D gene ambiguous. From germline, CDR1 is MNHEY and CDR2 SMNVEV (reference sequence). The ends were cut back, 6 bases at V and 4 bases at J, with 9 bases in the middle. This CDR3 region has 12 residues.